The next 10 T cell receptor beta chains were all read from a single sample in a study of T cell responses to AZD1222 COVID-19 vaccine. Clones were sequenced by immunoSEQ multiplex PCR, and TCRdb holds only the in-frame ones, with some missing. Among about 180,000 clones listed, 80% to 95% were seen once. The specimen comprised peripheral blood, sampled 28 days after the second dose of the MenACWY control vaccine. These receptors were obtained from an adult who received the MenACWY meningococcal vaccine as a control.

J is TRBJ2-1 and V is TRBV27; 7 bases map to TRBD1. Germline V gives CDR1 MNHEY, CDR2 SMNVEV (reference sequence). With 3 bases clipped from V and 4 bases from J, the junction kept 6 bases outside the gene matches. The CDR3 loop spans 15 amino acids. CDR3 nucleotide sequence: TGTGCCAGCAGTTTCGAGGGGACAGCTTACAATGAGCAGTTCTTC. Translating gives CASSFEGTAYNEQFF.

The chain uses TRBV7-2 and TRBJ2-5; 11 bases line up with TRBD2. The CDR3 length is 15 residues. Losses at the gene ends were 7 bases for V and 1 base for J; bases not matched to a gene: 5. The germline V gene has CDR1 SGHTA and CDR2 FQGNSA. DNA of the CDR3: TGTGCCAGCACCTTTAGCGGGGGGGCCCAAGAGACCCAGTACTTC. This sequence encodes CASTFSGGAQETQYF.

The J gene is TRBJ2-4, the V gene TRBV28; 7 positions agree with TRBD1. Trimming at V came to 5 bases and at J to 0 bases, leaving 7 bases not matched to a gene. CDR1 is MDHEN, CDR2 SYDVKM, per germline. There are 16 residues in the CDR3. CDR3 residues: CASSPGQAGAKNIQYF. CDR3 nucleotides: TGTGCCAGCAGTCCAGGACAGGCCGGAGCCAAAAACATTCAGTACTTC.

The CDR3 protein is CASSSGRGSYNEQFF. CDR3 in DNA: TGTGCCAGCAGTTCCGGGCGGGGGTCCTACAATGAGCAGTTCTTC. V usage is TRBV9 and J usage is TRBJ2-1; TRBD2 aligns across 7 bases. The CDR3 loop spans 15 amino acids. Germline lookup yields CDR1 SGDLS and CDR2 YYNGEE. Trimming cost V 5 bases and J 1 base; bases outside gene matches: 6.

V usage is TRBV25-1 and J usage is TRBJ1-2; D is ambiguous. V was cut by 10 bases and J by 2 bases, with 11 bases left in between. The CDR3 extends over 12 amino acids. Germline V gives CDR1 MGHDK, CDR2 SYGVNS. The CDR3 region has the DNA TGTGCCACGGCCGAGGCAAACTATGGCTACACCTTC. This translates into CATAEANYGYTF.

The rearrangement links TRBV24-1 to TRBJ1-1; 7 bases are a match to TRBD1. Unmatched junction bases numbered 15, after V lost 4 bases and J lost 11 bases. This CDR3 is 15 amino acids long. Germline-derived CDR1 and CDR2 are KGHDR and SFDVKD. The CDR3 nucleotides read TGTGCCACCAGTGACCTGGGACAGCCAATGGCTGGGGCTTTCTTT. Amino acid sequence: CATSDLGQPMAGAFF.

J is TRBJ2-5 and V is TRBV2, with 12 bases matching TRBD1. The CDR3 is 14 amino acids. Germline V lookup: CDR1 SNHLY, CDR2 FYNNEI. Trimming removed 5 bases from V and 6 bases from J; junction bases left unmatched: 4. The CDR3 here is CASSRDRGLQTQYF. Here the CDR3 DNA reads TGTGCCAGCAGTAGGGACAGGGGGCTGCAGACCCAGTACTTC.

This chain connects TRBV23-1 to TRBJ1-2; 7 nucleotides agree with TRBD1. TRBV23-1 belongs to the ORF category, with a function that is uncertain. V lost 5 bases, J lost 4 bases, and 1 base stayed unmatched. This CDR3 is built from 12 residues. As DNA, the CDR3 is TGCGCCAGCAGTAGACAGGGCTATGGCTACACCTTC. Its translation is CASSRQGYGYTF.

J is TRBJ2-3 and V is TRBV6-1; D call uncertain. There are 10 residues in the CDR3. Trimming removed 0 bases at V and 12 bases at J, with 4 bases between. The germline CDR1 and CDR2 sequences are MNHNS and SASEGT. DNA of the CDR3: TGTGCCAGCAGTGAAGCCTCCCAGTATTTT. This translates into CASSEASQYF.

This sequence joins TRBV29-1 and TRBJ1-2, with D maybe TRBD1 (5 bases). This CDR3 contains 12 residues. CDR1 is SQVTM and CDR2 is ANQGSEA in the germline V gene. V was trimmed by 5 bases and J by 8 bases, leaving 15 bases between them. CDR3 sequence reads: CSVQPGPGGYTF. The CDR3 region has the DNA TGCAGCGTTCAACCGGGGCCAGGAGGCTACACCTTC.